The present T cell receptor (beta chain) was sequenced within a study of early T cells in non-severe SARS-CoV-2 infection. In the study overall: The input, bulk RNA from unsorted whole blood, was sequenced, and chains were unpaired.

Whole-study results and caveats: Anti-spike CD8 specificities were favored by VDJdb matching, whose results missed private and CD4 specificities.

This clonotype is medium-sized in the sample. Its cognate antigen is unknown. The TCR library protocol attached unique molecular identifiers to the individual cDNA molecules. MiXCR, applied by TCRdb to the 5' RACE reads, yields one record per CDR3 protein. Of about 58,000 distinct CDR3 sequences listed, approximately 12% are singletons. Between the trimmed V and J ends, which lost 0 bases and 1 base, there was a span of 8 bases. The CDR3 is made up of 15 amino acids. CDR1 SGDLS and CDR2 YYNGEE come from the germline V gene. The rearrangement uses TRBV9 and TRBJ2-1; D is possibly TRBD2 (5 bases). The specimen sequenced was whole blood. The sequence was collected from an adult who was a healthcare worker with PCR-confirmed SARS-CoV-2 infection or an uninfected control (not recorded which). The CDR3 sequence: CASSVVGSSYNEQFF. The CDR3 DNA follows: TGTGCCAGCAGCGTAGTAGGGAGTTCCTACAATGAGCAGTTCTTC.